A single sample is the source of the 23 T cell receptor beta chains below, sequenced in a study of post-analysis software for immune sequencing data. The TCR beta cDNA libraries carried unique molecular identifiers. TCRdb analysed the PCR reads with MiXCR anew, one entry per CDR3 protein. The sample consists of about 190,000 distinct CDR3 sequences, approximately 30% of them appearing once. Their antigen targets remain unknown. Study outcomes and limitations: Patients carried a few TRBV segments more frequently than controls did, and TRBV5-6, TRBV5-1 and TRBV20-1 were among them.

The sample comprised blood. The receptor set was obtained from a girl aged 2-17 years with multiple sclerosis.

V gene TRBV7-2 combines with J gene TRBJ2-4; TRBD2 agrees at 8 bases. Germline V gene data show CDR1 as SGHTA and CDR2 as FQGNSA. This CDR3 spans 17 amino acids. V gave up 1 base and J gave up 13 bases; unmatched junction bases: 18. In DNA, the CDR3 is TGTGCCAGCAGCTTAGTAGTCGGCGGGAGGTCGGCTCGGGAGCAGTACTTC. Translation gives CASSLVVGGRSAREQYF.

This clonotype was counted ten times or more. V is TRBV15 and J is TRBJ2-1; TRBD2 matches at 14 bases. The J segment lost 5 bases and the V segment lost 3 bases, leaving 6 bases of the junction unmatched. Germline V CDR1 and CDR2: LNHNV, YYDKDF (reference sequence). CDR3 length equals 17 residues. The CDR3 protein is CATSRTSGGAWDNEQFF. In DNA, the CDR3 is TGTGCCACCAGCAGGACTAGCGGGGGGGCCTGGGACAATGAGCAGTTCTTC.

The CDR3 sequence: CASSSHFDAYNEQYF. CDR3 nucleotide sequence: TGTGCCAGCAGCTCTCACTTCGACGCCTACAATGAGCAGTACTTC. The V and J genes are TRBV7-6 and TRBJ2-7; no clear D gene. Germline lookup yields CDR1 SGHVS and CDR2 FNYEAQ. The ends were cut back, 4 bases at V and 7 bases at J, with 20 bases in the middle. The CDR3 contains 15 residues.

Only a few counts were recorded for this clonotype. The V call is TRBV28, the J call TRBJ2-1; no reliable D call. The length of the CDR3 is 14 residues. V lost 0 bases and J 6 bases, leaving 9 bases between the germline ends. Germline loops: CDR1 MDHEN, CDR2 SYDVKM. The CDR3 is CASSLWRMGNEQFF. CDR3 nucleotide sequence: TGTGCCAGCAGTTTATGGCGGATGGGCAATGAGCAGTTCTTC.

This clonotype was seen only a few times. The V call is TRBV5-1, the J call TRBJ2-5, with 9 bases identical to TRBD2. From germline, CDR1 is SGHRS and CDR2 YFSETQ. This CDR3 is 16 amino acids long. With 0 bases clipped from V and 11 bases from J, the junction kept 14 bases outside the gene matches. The CDR3 sequence: CASSLALAGDWHEQYF. CDR3 bases: TGCGCCAGCAGCTTGGCCTTAGCGGGGGATTGGCATGAGCAGTACTTC.

The chain uses TRBV4-1 and TRBJ2-5; D tentatively reads TRBD1 or TRBD2 (6 bases each). Germline V gene lookup returns CDR1 MGHRA and CDR2 YSYEKL. The CDR3 is 15 residues long. V was trimmed by 1 base and J by 3 bases, leaving 12 bases between them. CDR3 nucleotide sequence: TGCGCCAGCAGCCAAGGGGGGGCAGAAGAAGAGACCCAGTACTTC. Translation gives CASSQGGAEEETQYF.

Ten or more counts support this clonotype. This chain joins TRBV25-1 and TRBJ2-1, with D possibly TRBD1 on 5 matching bases. V was trimmed by 8 bases and J by 5 bases, leaving 7 bases between them. The CDR3 runs 11 residues. Germline V lookup: CDR1 MGHDK, CDR2 SYGVNS. The CDR3 region has the DNA TGTGCCAGCCTACAGGACAATGAGCAGTTCTTC. Its translation: CASLQDNEQFF. The variable domain in full, completed from reference TRBV25-1 and TRBJ2-1, reads EADIYQTPRYLVIGTGKKITLECSQTMGHDKMYWYQQDPGMELHLIHYSYGVNSTEKGDLSSESTVSRIRTEHFPLTLESARPSHTSQYLCASLQDNEQFFGPGTRLTVL.

The table lists this clonotype with many counts. The chain links TRBV9 to TRBJ2-7, with D perhaps TRBD2 (5 bases). CDR3 length: 13 residues. In germline, CDR1 is SGDLS, CDR2 YYNGEE. Trimming took off 2 bases at V and 2 bases at J, with 8 bases between the two ends. In DNA form, the CDR3 reads TGTGCCAGCAGCGTCGACGGGGCCTACGAGCAGTACTTC. Translation gives CASSVDGAYEQYF.

This chain links TRBV20-1 with TRBJ2-2; D possibly corresponds to TRBD1 (6 bases). The V end was cut by 2 bases, the J end by 5 bases, with 12 bases between. The CDR3 has 14 residues. Per germline, CDR1 DFQATT and CDR2 SNEGSKA (reference sequence). CDR3: CSARPRGSTGELFF. In nucleotides, the CDR3 is TGCAGTGCTAGACCCAGGGGTAGTACCGGGGAGCTGTTTTTT.

As regards this clonotype: The CDR3 carries no conserved terminal phenylalanine or tryptophan, so it likely arises from a read error. The chain recombines TRBV29-1 with TRBJ2-1, with D perhaps TRBD1 (6 bases). Trimming pared 5 bases from V and 10 bases from J, leaving 18 bases between. The CDR3 has 13 residues. CDR1 and CDR2 (germline): SQVTM, ANQGSEA. The CDR3 spells CSVLQGSPYEQFC. CDR3 nucleotide sequence: TGCAGCGTTCTCCAGGGGTCACCCTACGAGCAGTTCTGC.

Only a few counts were recorded for this clonotype. J is TRBJ2-5 and V is TRBV11-2; maybe TRBD1 (6 bases). Between the trimmed V and J ends, which lost 5 bases and 11 bases, there was a span of 24 bases. Germline V gene lookup returns CDR1 SGHAT and CDR2 FQNNGV. The CDR3 loop spans 15 amino acids. CDR3 loop: CASSPTGSGDNEQYF. The CDR3 bases are TGTGCCAGCAGCCCAACAGGGAGTGGGGACAATGAGCAGTACTTC.

Many counts were recorded for this clonotype. The rearrangement uses TRBV2 and TRBJ2-3; TRBD2 matches at 7 bases. The CDR3 is 14 residues long. Looked up from germline, CDR1 is SNHLY and CDR2 is FYNNEI. Germline trimming cut 4 bases from V and 1 base from J; bases unmatched to any gene: 2. CDR3 nucleotides: TGTGCCAGCAGTGGCCGGGGGGGCACAGATACGCAGTATTTT. Protein sequence: CASSGRGGTDTQYF.

The table lists this clonotype with many counts. The chain couples TRBV20-1 to TRBJ1-2; D unclear. Germline V lookup: CDR1 DFQATT, CDR2 SNEGSKA (reference sequence). The CDR3 has 15 amino acids. V shed 2 bases and J shed 0 bases, with 13 bases lying between them. CDR3 in amino acids: CSARSAGIANYGYTF. Written as DNA, the CDR3 is TGCAGTGCTAGATCGGCAGGCATAGCTAACTATGGCTACACCTTC.

Ten or more counts support this clonotype. The chain uses TRBV15 and TRBJ1-6; D gene unclear. Trimming stripped 5 bases from V and 5 bases from J, with 10 bases between. The V gene's germline CDR1 is LNHNV and CDR2 YYDKDF (reference sequence). The CDR3 is made up of 14 amino acids. CDR3 coding DNA: TGTGCCACCAGCTTACAGTCGGATAATTCACCCCTCCACTTT. This encodes CATSLQSDNSPLHF.

On this clonotype: A junction end diverges from the germline sequence, so it may reflect a read error. This CDR3 is CASSLEGGPDTQYF. The CDR3 DNA reads TGCGCCAGCAGCCTGGAGGGGGGGCCAGATACGCAGTATTTT. This chain links TRBV7-2 with TRBJ2-3, with D possibly being TRBD2 (7 bases). Germline assignment: CDR1 SGHTA and CDR2 FQGNSA. The CDR3 is 14 amino acids.

This clonotype was found many times. The chain uses TRBV5-1 and TRBJ2-3; possibly TRBD2 for D (6 bases). The CDR3 spans 15 residues. Trimming removed 4 bases at V and 4 bases at J, with 16 bases between. CDR1 is SGHRS, CDR2 YFSETQ, per germline. CDR3 coding DNA: TGCGCCAGCAGCCTTCCGGTAGCGGTCCCAGATACGCAGTATTTT. Amino acid sequence: CASSLPVAVPDTQYF.

The chain has TRBV30 and TRBJ1-6; D remains ambiguous. The germline gives CDR1 GTSNPN, CDR2 SVGIG (reference sequence). Trimming removed 4 bases from V and 7 bases from J, with 14 bases in between. The length of the CDR3 is 14 residues. The CDR3 loop is CAWNGPTRNSPLHF. The CDR3 DNA follows: TGTGCCTGGAACGGACCGACCCGGAATTCACCCCTCCACTTT.

This clonotype came up many times. This CDR3 is CASRPDTYTEAFF. In DNA form, the CDR3 reads TGTGCCAGCAGACCGGACACCTACACTGAAGCTTTCTTT. This sequence joins TRBV6-5 and TRBJ1-1; tentatively, D is TRBD1 (5 bases). Germline-derived CDR1 and CDR2 are MNHEY and SVGAGI. Trimming shortened V by 6 bases and J by 3 bases, and 11 bases separated the two germline ends. The CDR3 spans 13 residues.

This clonotype was seen a handful of times. The V call is TRBV7-2, the J call TRBJ2-7; TRBD2 might be the D (6 bases). The germline gives CDR1 SGHTA, CDR2 FQGNSA. This CDR3 is built from 13 residues. The V end lost 3 bases, the J end lost 3 bases, and 9 bases lay between the germline ends. CDR3 nucleotide sequence: TGTGCCAGCAGCTTGGCTAGCGTCTACGAGCAGTACTTC. Protein product: CASSLASVYEQYF.

This chain uses TRBV2 with TRBJ2-5, with 10 positions matching TRBD1. The CDR3 covers 15 residues. Trimming took 6 bases from V and 0 from J; bases not matched to a gene: 4. The germline V gene encodes CDR1 SNHLY and CDR2 FYNNEI. CDR3 in amino acids: CASRRDRGYQETQYF. CDR3 DNA: TGTGCCAGCAGACGGGACAGGGGCTACCAAGAGACCCAGTACTTC.

This clonotype came up many times. The CDR3 reads CASSLVGGDSNQPQHF. In nucleotides, the CDR3 is TGTGCCAGCAGCTTAGTCGGCGGGGATAGCAATCAGCCCCAGCATTTT. This rearrangement joins TRBV7-9 to TRBJ1-5, with unresolved D. CDR3 length: 16 residues. Trimming removed 1 base from V and 0 bases from J, with 10 bases in between. Germline CDR1 is SEHNR and CDR2 is FQNEAQ (reference sequence).

This clonotype was counted many times. The chain is built from TRBV29-1 and TRBJ2-7; D unresolved. V lost 4 bases and J 5 bases, leaving 12 bases between the germline ends. Germline CDR1 SQVTM, CDR2 ANQGSEA. The length of the CDR3 is 12 residues. The chain's CDR3 is CSVVSGPNEQYF. The CDR3 coding sequence is TGCAGCGTTGTGTCGGGTCCTAACGAGCAGTACTTC.

A word on this clonotype: A much larger clone is a single base away; this may be a read error. The chain combines TRBV12-3 or TRBV12-4 with TRBJ2-1, with 10 bases fitting TRBD2. The CDR3 is made up of 16 amino acids. CDR3 in amino acids: CASSRGLAGASNGQFF. The CDR3 nucleotides are TGTGCCAGCAGTCGGGGCCTAGCGGGAGCAAGCAATGGGCAGTTCTTC.